This TCR beta chain stems from a study of regulatory T cells in long-lasting Graves disease. Study-wide results and limits: Examination was confined to peripheral blood, excluding thyroid tissue. TCR diversity was lower in persistent Graves' patients (versus newly diagnosed ones).

Arm-PCR of CDR3 regions with iRepertoire HTBI primers generated TCR beta libraries. As originally analysed: Gene usage covered approximately 60 TRBV and 14 TRBJ segments. TCRdb reanalysed the multiplex PCR reads using MiXCR and keeps one entry per CDR3 protein. None of the V and J calls come from the authors' own analysis; TCRdb made them. The sample includes hundreds of thousands of distinct CDR3 sequences, roughly 18% of them seen just once. Time point noted: newly diagnosed GD, antithyroid drugs for less than 3 months. With RNA extracted from PBMCs as input, the TCR library was made. Concerning this clonotype: Antigen: not known.

The sequencing used peripheral blood mononuclear cells (PBMCs), collected at new diagnosis, from a patient treated with antithyroid drugs. The sequence was collected from a female donor with Graves disease.

The CDR3 coding sequence is TGTGCCAGCAGCCCCTTAACTGGAAACACCATATATTTT. This sequence encodes CASSPLTGNTIYF. The rearrangement joins TRBV27 to TRBJ1-3; D gene unclear. CDR3 length equals 13 residues. CDR1 is MNHEY, CDR2 SMNVEV, per germline (reference sequence). Trimming cost V 6 bases and J 2 bases, with 8 bases left between them.